Reported below is one TCR beta chain. Its antigen specificity is not known. Base qualities were left out, and no much larger clone turns up one base away. This sample was taken from a study of control samples from healthy donors and cancer patients (dated by TCRdb to the early 2020s). The receptor library was made with the immunoSEQ multiplex PCR assay. Sourced from immuneACCESS, this table was stored by TCRdb with only in-frame sequences that have V and J called. A share of the clones is absent; for the studies checked, an unresolved V gene accounts for under half, and the remainder has no known explanation. This sample has about 130,000 clones in its table, and roughly 90% of those were observed once. Jointly, the top ten make up 2.1% of the sample. This clonotype was sampled from a woman aged 50 to 65 in good health. What was sequenced was blood.

The sequenced DNA is TGTGCCAGCAGCGTGAGCCCGACAGGGATTTATGGCTACACCTTC. It specifies CASSVSPTGIYGYTF. The chain is assembled from TRBV9 and TRBJ1-2, with 7 bases in between that match TRBD1. V loses 2 bases at its end and J loses 5 bases; junction bases beyond the gene matches: 9. Including the terminal cysteine and phenylalanine, the CDR3 comprises 15 residues. The kept DNA is CDR3 alone, 45 bases in frame from the first base. CDR1 and CDR2, looked up from the germline V gene, are SGDLS and YYNGEE.